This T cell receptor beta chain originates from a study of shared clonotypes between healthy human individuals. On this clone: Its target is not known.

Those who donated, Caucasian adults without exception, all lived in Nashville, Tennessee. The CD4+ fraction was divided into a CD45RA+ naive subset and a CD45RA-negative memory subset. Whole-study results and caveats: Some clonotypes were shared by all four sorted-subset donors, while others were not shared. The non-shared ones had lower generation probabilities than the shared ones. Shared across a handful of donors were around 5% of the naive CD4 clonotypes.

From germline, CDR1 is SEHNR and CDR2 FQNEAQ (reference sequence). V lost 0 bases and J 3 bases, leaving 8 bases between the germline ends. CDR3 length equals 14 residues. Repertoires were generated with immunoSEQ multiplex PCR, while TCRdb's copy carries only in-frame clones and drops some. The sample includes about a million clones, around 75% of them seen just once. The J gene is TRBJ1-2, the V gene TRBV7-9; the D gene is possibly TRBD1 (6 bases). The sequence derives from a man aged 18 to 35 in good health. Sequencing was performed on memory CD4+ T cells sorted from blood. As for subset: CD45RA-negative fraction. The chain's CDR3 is CASSLAPGDYGYTF. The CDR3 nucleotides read TGTGCCAGCAGCTTAGCGCCAGGGGACTATGGCTACACCTTC.